This T cell receptor beta chain was captured by sequencing in a study of blood T cell repertoires in COVID-19. The overall study: Acute and convalescent COVID-19 samples came from the United States, Italy and Spain.

Assay used: immunoSEQ multiplex PCR; TCRdb lists only in-frame clones, some missing. The sample consists of roughly 200,000 clones, approximately 86% of them appearing once. This clone was detected only a few times. Trimming removed 1 base from V and 6 bases from J; junction bases left unmatched: 9. The length of the CDR3 is 15 residues. CDR1 is SGHRS and CDR2 is YFSETQ in the germline V gene. Study members were between about 18 and 100 years old and lived in over 20 US regions. The sequencing input was PBMCs or T cells enriched from blood (not recorded which). The clonotype was recovered from a woman in her twenties or thirties who had been exposed to COVID-19. The gene calls are TRBV5-1 and TRBJ1-2, with 7 bases matching TRBD1. DNA of the CDR3: TGCGCCAGCAGCTTGCTGCAGGGGGTGGCGAATGGCTACACCTTC. It is translated as CASSLLQGVANGYTF.